The rows below give T cell receptor beta chains drawn from one sample of a study of blood T cells in healthy people across ages. MiXCR was run by TCRdb on the 5' RACE reads, yielding one entry per CDR3 protein. The sample lists 600,000 to 1,000,000 distinct CDR3 sequences; approximately 25% were seen once. The sample also formed part of further work on T cells of mothers and their children.

Sequencing was performed on blood. The receptors stem from a boy between 10 and 17 years old in good health. CDR3s include the opening cysteine and the closing phenylalanine or tryptophan. D genes are given only for firm matches. Rows give clone size only sometimes, using once, few, many, or a class for an expanded clone.

j_call	clone_size	v_call	d_call	cdr3_aa	cdr3_nt
TRBJ2-3	.	TRBV7-2	.	CTSSLSGGSADTQYF	TGTACCAGCAGCTTAAGTGGGGGGTCTGCAGATACGCAGTATTTT
TRBJ1-2	.	TRBV7-3	.	CASSQRSGVYNYGYTF	TGTGCCAGCAGCCAACGTTCGGGGGTGTATAACTATGGCTACACCTTC
TRBJ1-2	.	TRBV20-1	.	CSARDRAALGYGYTF	TGCAGTGCTAGAGATAGAGCGGCTCTGGGATATGGCTACACCTTC
TRBJ1-5	few	TRBV7-9	TRBD1	CASSSTTGGNQPQHF	TGTGCCAGCAGCTCCACTACAGGGGGCAATCAGCCCCAGCATTTT
TRBJ2-7	.	TRBV9	.	CASSVAGTDTYEQYF	TGTGCCAGCAGCGTAGCCGGGACCGATACCTACGAGCAGTACTTC
TRBJ2-5	.	TRBV6-5	TRBD2	CASSYDPRASGSRRETQYF	TGTGCCAGCAGTTACGATCCTCGGGCTAGCGGGAGTCGGCGAGAGACCCAGTACTTC
TRBJ1-1	few	TRBV9	.	CASSERQGVVTEAFF	TGTGCCAGCAGCGAACGTCAGGGAGTAGTCACTGAAGCTTTCTTT
TRBJ2-3	.	TRBV11-3	.	CASSSGVDPRDTQYF	TGTGCCAGCAGTTCGGGGGTCGACCCCCGAGATACGCAGTATTTT
TRBJ2-5	.	TRBV9	.	CASSDTDVIPGKETQYF	TGTGCCAGCAGCGATACGGACGTCATTCCCGGCAAAGAGACCCAGTACTTC
TRBJ2-1	.	TRBV25-1	TRBD1	CASSEPGQGTYNEQFF	TGTGCCAGCAGTGAACCAGGACAGGGAACTTACAATGAGCAGTTCTTC
TRBJ1-2	once	TRBV3-1	.	CASSQAKGSYGYTF	TGTGCCAGCAGCCAAGCGAAAGGGAGCTATGGCTACACCTTC
TRBJ2-7	few	TRBV20-1	.	CSARDPKGLYEQYF	TGCAGTGCTAGAGATCCAAAGGGACTCTACGAGCAGTACTTC
TRBJ1-2	.	TRBV4-3	.	CASSQDRTAYGHTF	TGCGCCAGCAGCCAAGATCGGACAGCTTATGGCCACACCTTC
TRBJ2-1	.	TRBV7-8	.	CASSSAIVRSGEQFF	TGTGCCAGCAGCTCGGCAATCGTACGTTCGGGTGAGCAGTTCTTC
TRBJ2-1	few	TRBV4-3	.	CASSHRLKAGMDNEQFF	TGCGCCAGCAGCCACCGCCTTAAGGCGGGAATGGATAATGAGCAGTTCTTC
TRBJ2-5	few	TRBV3-1	.	CASSPWTQETQYF	TGTGCCAGCAGCCCCTGGACACAAGAGACCCAGTACTTC
TRBJ2-7	.	TRBV20-1	.	CSARDPGGDSYEQYF	TGCAGTGCTAGAGATCCAGGGGGGGACTCCTACGAGCAGTACTTC
TRBJ2-6	.	TRBV5-1	.	CASQPTSGANVLTF	TGCGCCAGCCAGCCCACCTCTGGGGCCAACGTCCTGACTTTC
TRBJ2-7	few	TRBV6-2/TRBV6-3	TRBD2	CASRSLAGEVYEQYF	TGTGCCAGCAGAAGTCTAGCGGGAGAAGTCTACGAGCAGTACTTC
TRBJ1-3	.	TRBV4-1	.	CASSRGGLVSGNTIYF	TGCGCCAGCAGCCGAGGCGGCCTAGTTTCTGGAAACACCATATATTTT
TRBJ2-1	few	TRBV3-1	TRBD2	CASSHKPGTSGPYNEQFF	TGTGCCAGCAGCCACAAACCCGGGACTAGCGGACCCTACAATGAGCAGTTCTTC
TRBJ2-3	.	TRBV7-2	.	CASSLGGGPASTDTQYF	TGTGCCAGCAGCTTAGGCGGCGGACCAGCTAGCACAGATACGCAGTATTTT